The 30 T cell receptor beta chains below were found in one sample sequenced in a study of beta chain features in type 1 diabetes. The investigators reverse transcribed all of the isolated RNA, so they sequenced expressed TCRB transcripts. The table came from immunoSEQ multiplex PCR; TCRdb's copy has only in-frame clones and leaves some out. Among about 620,000 clones listed, 15% to 19% were seen once. Source material: naive CD4+ T cells from blood. The receptors originated from a man younger than 35 in good health.

This clone was observed a handful of times. The CDR3 loop is CASSQGSREYGYTF. The CDR3 coding sequence is TGCGCCAGCAGCCAAGGGTCAAGAGAATATGGCTACACCTTC. This chain uses TRBV4-3 with TRBJ1-2; D gene uncertain. The CDR3 loop spans 14 amino acids. Trimming left V 1 base short and J 5 bases short, with 11 bases between. The germline V gene has CDR1 LGHNA and CDR2 YSLEER.

This clone appeared a few times. The chain uses TRBV6-5 and TRBJ2-3, with D possibly being TRBD2 (6 bases). The germline V and J ends were trimmed by 6 bases and 2 bases, with 9 bases remaining between them. CDR3 length: 13 residues. The germline V gene encodes CDR1 MNHEY and CDR2 SVGAGI. The CDR3 nucleotides read TGTGCCAGCAGACGGAGGGACACAGATACGCAGTATTTT. This encodes CASRRRDTDTQYF.

V usage is TRBV7-8 and J usage is TRBJ1-2; no clear D. The CDR3 extends over 13 amino acids. Trimming stripped 6 bases from V and 0 bases from J, with 8 bases between. The germline V gene encodes CDR1 SGHVS and CDR2 FQNEAQ. The CDR3 DNA is TGTGCCAGCAGTACCAGAACTAACTATGGCTACACCTTC. Protein sequence: CASSTRTNYGYTF.

This clone turned up a few times. This chain uses TRBV27 with TRBJ1-5; D remains ambiguous. Germline assignment: CDR1 MNHEY and CDR2 SMNVEV (reference sequence). V gave up 6 bases and J gave up 4 bases, with 7 bases separating them. This CDR3 region has 12 residues. The CDR3 loop is CASRKENQPQHF. DNA of the CDR3: TGTGCCAGCAGAAAGGAAAATCAGCCCCAGCATTTT.

Details on this clone: This same CDR3 is encoded by further DNA sequences in the sample. V and J are TRBV18 and TRBJ1-1; 7 bases align to TRBD1. V gave up 6 bases and J gave up 0 bases; unmatched junction bases: 4. In germline, CDR1 is KGHSH, CDR2 LQKENI. This CDR3 spans 14 amino acids. CDR3 loop: CASSPDRLNTEAFF. The CDR3 nucleotides read TGTGCCAGCTCGCCGGACAGGTTGAACACTGAAGCTTTCTTT.

The CDR3 loop is CSATGAYSYEQYF. The CDR3 region has the DNA TGCAGCGCGACAGGGGCTTACTCCTACGAGCAGTACTTC. The gene calls are TRBV29-1 and TRBJ2-7; TRBD1 matches at 8 bases. The CDR3 is 13 residues long. The germline CDR1 and CDR2 sequences are SQVTM and ANQGSEA. The trim removed 7 bases at V and 0 bases at J, leaving 5 bases unmatched.

This clone has more than one count but fewer than ten. The rearrangement uses TRBV7-9 and TRBJ1-4, with 9 bases that match TRBD1. The CDR3 loop spans 14 amino acids. CDR1 and CDR2 (germline): SEHNR, FQNEAQ (reference sequence). V lost 2 bases, J lost 11 bases, and 6 bases stayed unmatched. CDR3 nucleotides: TGTGCCAGCAGCTTAAGACAGGGGGTGGAGAAACTGTTTTTT. Amino acid sequence: CASSLRQGVEKLFF.

This clone turned up a few times. This chain connects TRBV27 to TRBJ1-1; perhaps TRBD1 as D (5 bases). The V end was cut by 3 bases, the J end by 4 bases, with 15 bases between. CDR3 length: 15 residues. Germline lookup yields CDR1 MNHEY and CDR2 SMNVEV (reference sequence). CDR3 residues: CASSFNERGTTEAFF. The CDR3 DNA reads as TGTGCCAGCAGTTTCAACGAAAGGGGAACCACTGAAGCTTTCTTT.

V gene TRBV5-1 combines with J gene TRBJ2-5; D is perhaps TRBD2 (5 bases). This CDR3 spans 14 amino acids. Germline CDR1 SGHRS, CDR2 YFSETQ. Trimming cost V 4 bases and J 4 bases, with 14 bases left between them. CDR3 nucleotide sequence: TGCGCCAGCAGCCCGAGAGGCGGAGGAGAGACCCAGTACTTC. It specifies CASSPRGGGETQYF.

This clone was seen only a few times. The V and J genes are TRBV29-1 and TRBJ1-2, with a weak D call TRBD1 (6 bases). V was pared by 6 bases and J by 8 bases, with 16 bases between. The CDR3 runs 12 residues. Germline V CDR1 and CDR2: SQVTM, ANQGSEA. The CDR3 loop reads CSVASQGLGYTF. The CDR3 DNA follows: TGCAGCGTCGCAAGCCAGGGGTTAGGCTACACCTTC.

This clone was counted between two and nine times. This chain connects TRBV9 to TRBJ1-1; 7 positions agree with TRBD1. From germline, CDR1 is SGDLS and CDR2 YYNGEE. The length of the CDR3 is 15 residues. V gave up 0 bases and J gave up 4 bases; unmatched junction bases: 6. The CDR3 protein is CASSVGQGGVTEAFF. The CDR3 region has the DNA TGTGCCAGCAGCGTAGGACAGGGTGGAGTCACTGAAGCTTTCTTT.

The CDR3 DNA follows: TGTGCCAGCAGCCTGCAGGGAAGGGAGTGGACTGAAGCTTTCTTT. Its translation is CASSLQGREWTEAFF. V is TRBV2 and J is TRBJ1-1, with D tentatively TRBD1 (5 bases). Trimming cost V 6 bases and J 5 bases, with 19 bases left between them. Germline CDR1 is SNHLY and CDR2 is FYNNEI. The CDR3 loop spans 15 amino acids.

V and J are TRBV7-3 and TRBJ2-1, with 13 bases lining up with TRBD2. Germline CDR1 SGHTA, CDR2 FQGTGA. This CDR3 spans 16 amino acids. V dropped 2 bases and J dropped 7; count of bases not matched to a gene: 5. In nucleotides, the CDR3 is TGTGCCAGCAGCTTACCAGGACTAGCGGGAGCAAATGAGCAGTTCTTC. It codes for CASSLPGLAGANEQFF.

This clone was found a few times. The chain has TRBV7-2 and TRBJ2-4; D gene uncertain. This CDR3 is 17 amino acids long. V lost 0 bases and J lost 0, with 12 bases in between. Germline V lookup: CDR1 SGHTA, CDR2 FQGNSA. The CDR3 DNA reads as TGTGCCAGCAGCTTAGCAATTACCCAGGTAGCCAAAAACATTCAGTACTTC. Translated: CASSLAITQVAKNIQYF.

CDR3 amino acids: CASSQHMGVRQFF. CDR3 coding DNA: TGTGCCAGCAGCCAACACATGGGGGTTAGGCAGTTCTTC. V gene TRBV7-2 combines with J gene TRBJ2-1, with D possibly called TRBD1 or TRBD2 (5 bases each). CDR1 is SGHTA, CDR2 FQGNSA, per germline. This CDR3 spans 13 amino acids. The V gene lost 5 bases and the J gene lost 12 bases, with 17 bases spanning the gap. Variable domain in full (rest from reference TRBV7-2 and TRBJ2-1): GAGVSQSPSNKVTEKGKDVELRCDPISGHTALYWYRQSLGQGLEFLIYFQGNSAPDKSGLPSDRFSAERTGGSVSTLTIQRTQQEDSAVYLCASSQHMGVRQFFGPGTRLTVL.

The chain recombines TRBV7-9 with TRBJ1-1; no definite D call. V lost 2 bases and J 8 bases, leaving 12 bases between the germline ends. CDR1 is SEHNR and CDR2 is FQNEAQ in the germline V gene (reference sequence). The CDR3 contains 13 residues. The CDR3 coding sequence is TGTGCCAGCAGCTTATCGGCGAATAAGGAAGCTTTCTTT. Its protein is CASSLSANKEAFF.

This clone has only a few counts. The chain carries TRBV28 and TRBJ1-2, with 9 positions matching TRBD1. Trimming took 6 bases from V and 4 from J; bases not matched to a gene: 9. The length of the CDR3 is 15 residues. Per the germline V gene, CDR1 is MDHEN and CDR2 is SYDVKM. The CDR3 region has the DNA TGTGCCAGCAGCTTGGGGGGACAGGGCAGCTATGGCTACACCTTC. Amino acids: CASSLGGQGSYGYTF.

This clone appeared a few times. The chain uses TRBV7-9 and TRBJ2-3; D remains unclear. CDR3 length: 12 residues. Trimming shortened V by 8 bases and J by 0 bases, and 6 bases separated the two germline ends. Per the germline V gene, CDR1 is SEHNR and CDR2 is FQNEAQ (reference sequence). The CDR3 region has the DNA TGTGCCAGCGTCTACAGCACAGATACGCAGTATTTT. Translated: CASVYSTDTQYF.

V gene TRBV15 combines with J gene TRBJ1-4, with 10 nucleotides matching TRBD1. The trim removed 0 bases at V and 8 bases at J, leaving 3 bases unmatched. CDR3 length: 15 residues. Germline V gives CDR1 LNHNV, CDR2 YYDKDF (reference sequence). CDR3 sequence: CATSRDRQGAEKLFF. The CDR3 DNA is TGTGCCACCAGCAGAGATCGACAGGGGGCGGAAAAACTGTTTTTT.

A few counts support this clone. This sequence joins TRBV29-1 and TRBJ2-1, with 10 bases fitting TRBD2. From germline, CDR1 is SQVTM and CDR2 ANQGSEA. With V trimmed by 6 bases and J by 7 bases, 12 bases remained unmatched. The CDR3 runs 15 residues. The DNA for the CDR3 is TGCAGCGTAGCCTCGCTAGCGGGAGCGGGAAATGAGCAGTTCTTC. It yields the protein CSVASLAGAGNEQFF.

This clone has more than one count but fewer than ten. This chain joins TRBV28 and TRBJ1-3; 9 bases map to TRBD1. Germline CDR1 reads MDHEN; CDR2 reads SYDVKM. The CDR3 consists of 15 residues. V lost 6 bases and J lost 4; bases outside the gene matches: 7. DNA of the CDR3: TGTGCCAGCAGACCTACAGGGGGCGCAGGAAACACCATATATTTT. It translates to CASRPTGGAGNTIYF. The full variable domain, with the rest looked up from reference TRBV28 and TRBJ1-3, is DVKVTQSSRYLVKRTGEKVFLECVQDMDHENMFWYRQDPGLGLRLIYFSYDVKMKEKGDIPEGYSVSREKKERFSLILESASTNQTSMYLCASRPTGGAGNTIYFGEGSWLTVV.

This clone was seen more than once but under ten times. The CDR3 bases are TGTGCCAGCTCGACCAGCGGGGTCTACAATGAGCAGTTCTTC. Translating gives CASSTSGVYNEQFF. J is TRBJ2-1 and V is TRBV7-2, with 7 bases aligning to TRBD2. This CDR3 comprises 14 residues. The V and J ends lost 8 bases and 3 bases, in that order; junction bases with no gene match: 7. Germline CDR1 reads SGHTA; CDR2 reads FQGNSA.

This clone appeared a few times. The V gene is TRBV11-3, the J gene TRBJ2-2; TRBD2 matches 7 bases. V dropped 0 bases and J dropped 0; count of bases not matched to a gene: 7. The V gene's germline CDR1 is SGHNT and CDR2 YENEEA. This CDR3 region has 18 residues. The DNA of the CDR3 is TGTGCCAGCAGCTTAGAGGGTCGTCTAGCGGCGAACACCGGGGAGCTGTTTTTT. This gives the protein CASSLEGRLAANTGELFF.

J is TRBJ2-1 and V is TRBV2; 7 bases are shared with TRBD2. This CDR3 has 19 residues. The germline CDR1 and CDR2 sequences are SNHLY and FYNNEI. The V and J ends lost 0 bases and 4 bases, in that order; junction bases with no gene match: 15. The CDR3 is CASSEAPNRLAAQYNEQFF. As DNA, the CDR3 is TGTGCCAGCAGTGAAGCACCCAACCGGCTAGCGGCTCAGTACAATGAGCAGTTCTTC.

This clone was counted a few times. The CDR3, as DNA: TGTGCCAGCAGCCCAGTACAGGGGGTCTACGAGCAGTACTTC. Translating it yields CASSPVQGVYEQYF. The J gene is TRBJ2-7, the V gene TRBV27; 8 positions agree with TRBD1. CDR1 is MNHEY, CDR2 SMNVEV, per germline (reference sequence). The CDR3 loop spans 14 amino acids. Losses at the gene ends were 6 bases for V and 3 bases for J; bases not matched to a gene: 7.

As to this clone: The junction departs from germline at one end; a sequencing error may be responsible. This rearrangement joins TRBV5-1 to TRBJ2-4, with 8 bases lining up with TRBD1. Germline CDR1 reads SGHRS; CDR2 reads YFSETQ. The CDR3 is 16 residues long. The CDR3 loop is CASSLNKDRVVGIRYF. Here the CDR3 DNA reads TGCGCCAGCAGCTTGAATAAGGACAGGGTAGTGGGCATTCGGTACTTC.

About this clone: Other DNA sequences within the sample encode an identical CDR3. This chain joins TRBV6-6 and TRBJ2-3; D remains ambiguous. The V and J ends lost 5 bases and 0 bases respectively, with 3 bases between them. Germline assignment: CDR1 MNHNY and CDR2 SVGAGI (reference sequence). The CDR3 length is 12 residues. CDR3 bases: TGTGCCAGCAGTCTTAGCACAGATACGCAGTATTTT. Protein product: CASSLSTDTQYF.

This chain connects TRBV9 to TRBJ1-2; a possible D gene is TRBD1 (5 bases). Germline CDR1 reads SGDLS; CDR2 reads YYNGEE. Trimming took off 3 bases at V and 4 bases at J, with 10 bases between the two ends. The CDR3 loop spans 13 amino acids. The CDR3 reads CASSAYGGYGYTF. The CDR3 DNA reads as TGTGCCAGCAGCGCATACGGGGGCTATGGCTACACCTTC.

The chain joins TRBV18 to TRBJ2-3; 14 nucleotides align to TRBD2. The CDR3 spans 18 residues. V lost 1 base to trimming and J lost 0 bases; unmatched junction nucleotides: 3. Germline V gene lookup returns CDR1 KGHSH and CDR2 LQKENI. CDR3: CASSPRLAGGPSTDTQYF. The CDR3 nucleotides read TGTGCCAGCTCACCACGACTAGCGGGAGGGCCTAGCACAGATACGCAGTATTTT.

Only a few counts were recorded for this clone. The chain combines TRBV18 with TRBJ2-1, with 11 bases aligning to TRBD1. V dropped 3 bases and J dropped 4; count of bases not matched to a gene: 2. CDR1 is KGHSH and CDR2 is LQKENI in the germline V gene. The CDR3 is made up of 15 amino acids. The CDR3 sequence: CASSPDRGRYNEQFF. CDR3 bases: TGTGCCAGCTCACCGGACAGGGGGCGATACAATGAGCAGTTCTTC.